These T cell receptor beta chains were read from a single sample in a study of read filtering for tumor transcriptome and immune sequencing. TCRdb ran MiXCR on the reads and lists one entry per CDR3 protein. The sample lists more than 55,000 distinct CDR3 sequences, more than 20% occurring once. Material for sequencing was a population of CD138-negative cells sorted from bone marrow. These receptors were obtained from a donor at least 40 years old with multiple myeloma. Each CDR3 is given with its conserved first and last residue. D genes are given only for firm matches. Rows may omit the clone size; those that give it use once, few, many or a size class.

d_call	clone_size	v_call	j_call	cdr3_aa	cdr3_nt
.	many	TRBV6-6	TRBJ1-4	CASSYDTGIEKLFF	TGTGCCAGCAGTTACGATACAGGAATTGAAAAACTGTTTTTT
.	few	TRBV9	TRBJ2-7	CASSVGTHSYEQYF	TGTGCCAGCAGCGTAGGGACTCACTCCTACGAGCAGTACTTC
TRBD1	few	TRBV20-1	TRBJ2-7	CSARALTQGAYEQYF	TGCAGTGCTAGAGCCCTCACCCAGGGGGCCTACGAGCAGTACTTC
.	many	TRBV2	TRBJ1-1	CAGEGPGAEAFF	TGTGCCGGAGAGGGACCTGGGGCTGAAGCTTTCTTT
.	many	TRBV28	TRBJ2-3	CASRLAYASTDTQYF	TGTGCCAGCAGGCTAGCCTATGCTAGCACAGATACGCAGTATTTT
.	few	TRBV5-5	TRBJ1-1	CASSLAIGGGGTEAFF	TGTGCCAGCAGCTTGGCCATTGGGGGAGGCGGCACTGAAGCTTTCTTT
.	many	TRBV12-3/TRBV12-4	TRBJ2-5	CASTLGLGRQYF	TGTGCCAGCACCCTGGGGTTGGGGCGGCAGTACTTC
TRBD1	many	TRBV5-1	TRBJ1-1	CASSFRTGGDTEAFF	TGCGCCAGCAGCTTCCGGACAGGGGGGGACACTGAAGCTTTCTTT
.	many	TRBV28	TRBJ1-4	CASSPPRGKLFF	TGTGCCAGCAGTCCCCCTAGGGGAAAACTGTTTTTT
.	many	TRBV6-1	TRBJ2-6	CASTKQEAGANVLTF	TGTGCCAGCACCAAGCAGGAGGCCGGGGCCAACGTCCTGACTTTC
.	many	TRBV27	TRBJ2-7	CASSLLLQGLAHEQYF	TGTGCCAGCAGTTTGCTCCTTCAGGGGCTTGCCCACGAGCAGTACTTC
.	many	TRBV28	TRBJ2-7	CASSPGTLYEQYF	TGTGCCAGCAGTCCTGGGACTTTGTACGAGCAGTACTTC
TRBD1	.	TRBV7-8	TRBJ1-4	CASGFGQEGKLFF	TGTGCCAGCGGCTTTGGACAGGAAGGGAAGCTGTTTTTT
.	.	TRBV20-1	TRBJ2-7	CSATNKGVYEQYF	TGCAGTGCTACCAACAAAGGGGTGTACGAGCAGTACTTC
.	few	TRBV30	TRBJ2-1	CAWSLWMASNEQFF	TGTGCCTGGAGTCTCTGGATGGCGTCCAATGAGCAGTTCTTC
.	many	TRBV10-1	TRBJ1-1	CASAAGNTEAFF	TGCGCCAGCGCGGCAGGGAACACTGAAGCTTTCTTT
.	.	TRBV7-2	TRBJ2-5	CASKWGGLPTQYF	TGTGCCAGCAAATGGGGGGGCCTCCCAACCCAGTACTTC
.	.	TRBV7-2	TRBJ2-3	CASSSLLDATDTQYF	TGTGCCAGCAGCTCACTACTAGATGCCACAGATACGCAGTATTTT
.	many	TRBV15	TRBJ1-1	CATSRAGGTEAFF	TGTGCCACCAGCAGAGCGGGGGGCACTGAAGCTTTCTTT
TRBD1	many	TRBV12-3/TRBV12-4	TRBJ2-7	CASSLDTGQFYEQYF	TGTGCCAGCAGTTTAGACACGGGACAGTTCTACGAGCAGTACTTC
TRBD2	many	TRBV20-1	TRBJ2-1	CSARDSGTSESLTYNEQFF	TGCAGTGCTAGAGATTCAGGGACTAGCGAATCTTTGACCTACAATGAGCAGTTCTTC
.	many	TRBV11-2	TRBJ1-6	CASSFQGGDNSPLHF	TGTGCCAGCAGCTTCCAGGGTGGGGATAATTCACCCCTCCACTTT
TRBD1	.	TRBV6-6	TRBJ1-4	CASSALATGVTNEKLFF	TGTGCCAGCAGTGCCCTGGCGACAGGGGTGACTAATGAAAAACTGTTTTTT
TRBD2	many	TRBV5-1	TRBJ2-5	CASSFGRASIETQYF	TGCGCCAGCAGCTTCGGGAGGGCGTCTATAGAGACCCAGTACTTC
TRBD1	many	TRBV4-1	TRBJ2-6	CASSQTGSNVLTF	TGCGCCAGCAGCCAGACAGGGTCCAACGTCCTGACTTTC
TRBD1	many	TRBV12-3/TRBV12-4	TRBJ1-1	CASSSIQGRNTEAFF	TGTGCCAGCAGCTCAATACAGGGGAGGAACACTGAAGCTTTCTTT
.	.	TRBV28	TRBJ2-3	CASSFDTSTDTQYF	TGTGCCAGCAGTTTTGACACCAGCACAGATACGCAGTATTTT
.	few	TRBV29-1	TRBJ2-5	CSVTGRGALGTQYF	TGCAGCGTCACAGGTAGAGGGGCTCTGGGGACCCAGTACTTC
.	.	TRBV29-1	TRBJ1-1	CSVGEVNTEAFF	TGCAGCGTGGGAGAGGTGAACACTGAAGCTTTCTTT
.	many	TRBV5-1	TRBJ1-4	CASSPPEANEKLFF	TGCGCCAGCAGCCCCCCCGAAGCTAATGAAAAACTGTTTTTT
.	few	TRBV6-6	TRBJ2-5	CASSYSSGDPQETQYF	TGTGCCAGCAGTTACTCCTCGGGGGACCCACAAGAGACCCAGTACTTC
.	.	TRBV6-1	TRBJ1-5	CASYTPGQPQHF	TGTGCCAGCTACACCCCCGGCCAGCCCCAGCATTTT
.	many	TRBV6-2/TRBV6-3	TRBJ2-5	CASSYLRPAKTQYF	TGTGCCAGCAGTTACCTACGCCCCGCGAAGACCCAGTACTTC
TRBD1	.	TRBV7-9	TRBJ2-3	CASSLTTGELVDTQYF	TGTGCCAGCAGCTTAACAACAGGGGAACTTGTAGATACGCAGTATTTT
.	many	TRBV4-1	TRBJ2-7	CASSQGRTGEQYF	TGCGCCAGCAGCCAAGGGAGGACCGGCGAGCAGTACTTC
.	many	TRBV7-8	TRBJ2-1	CASSLVGGLAYNEQFF	TGTGCCAGCAGCTTAGTTGGCGGGCTCGCCTACAATGAGCAGTTCTTC
.	many	TRBV7-6	TRBJ1-1	CASSLAKTANTEAFF	TGTGCCAGCAGCTTAGCAAAGACAGCGAACACTGAAGCTTTCTTT
.	few	TRBV7-3	TRBJ1-5	CASSLDPGQPQHF	TGTGCCAGCAGCCTGGACCCGGGACAGCCCCAGCATTTT
.	many	TRBV5-1	TRBJ2-7	CASSSDGRSVGSEQYF	TGCGCCAGCAGTTCCGACGGGCGTAGCGTCGGGAGCGAGCAGTACTTC
.	many	TRBV5-1	TRBJ2-7	CASSLDYADVDYEQYF	TGCGCCAGCAGCTTGGATTACGCGGACGTTGACTACGAGCAGTACTTC
.	many	TRBV29-1	TRBJ2-7	CSVLYRQVSGQYF	TGCAGCGTTCTGTACCGACAGGTATCCGGGCAGTACTTC
TRBD2	few	TRBV11-2	TRBJ2-1	CASSLAGGSYNEQFF	TGTGCCAGCAGCTTAGCGGGAGGCTCCTACAATGAGCAGTTCTTC
.	many	TRBV5-1	TRBJ2-7	CASSLGGQSYEQYF	TGCGCCAGCAGCTTGGGTGGACAGAGCTACGAGCAGTACTTC
TRBD1	many	TRBV6-6	TRBJ2-2	CASSFHPGQGNTGELFF	TGTGCCAGCAGTTTTCACCCGGGACAGGGGAACACCGGGGAGCTGTTTTTT
TRBD2	.	TRBV27	TRBJ2-3	CASSLDAWASGSRDTQYF	TGTGCCAGCAGTTTAGATGCATGGGCTAGCGGGAGTAGAGATACGCAGTATTTT
.	many	TRBV28	TRBJ2-7	CASRFLRLPYEQYF	TGTGCCAGCAGATTCCTCAGACTACCCTACGAGCAGTACTTC
.	many	TRBV27	TRBJ2-1	CASSRPLDGNEQFF	TGTGCCAGCAGCAGACCACTAGATGGCAATGAGCAGTTCTTC
.	few	TRBV12-3/TRBV12-4	TRBJ1-3	CASIRRGFSADTIYF	TGTGCCAGCATCCGAAGGGGGTTCTCTGCCGACACCATATATTTT
.	.	TRBV28	TRBJ1-4	CASSLVANEKLFF	TGTGCCAGCAGTTTGGTTGCTAATGAAAAACTGTTTTTT
.	many	TRBV5-1	TRBJ2-2	CASSLALANTGELFF	TGCGCCAGCAGCTTGGCACTAGCGAACACCGGGGAGCTGTTTTTT
TRBD1	.	TRBV20-1	TRBJ1-5	CSAKGRGSIGNQPQHF	TGCAGTGCTAAGGGCAGGGGGTCTATAGGCAATCAGCCCCAGCATTTT
TRBD1	many	TRBV10-3	TRBJ1-4	CAISDGQGREKLFF	TGTGCCATCAGTGATGGACAGGGGCGCGAAAAACTGTTTTTT
.	many	TRBV5-1	TRBJ2-1	CASSPGALTSPGNEQFF	TGCGCCAGCAGCCCGGGCGCTCTGACATCTCCAGGGAATGAGCAGTTCTTC
.	many	TRBV12-3/TRBV12-4	TRBJ2-2	CASTLEGGELFF	TGTGCCAGCACCTTAGAAGGCGGGGAGCTGTTTTTT
.	many	TRBV6-5	TRBJ2-7	CASSTTSTAYEQYF	TGTGCCAGCAGTACTACTTCGACAGCCTACGAGCAGTACTTC
.	many	TRBV28	TRBJ2-7	CASSLGGQTYEQYF	TGTGCCAGCAGTTTGGGTGGGCAAACCTACGAGCAGTACTTC
TRBD1	.	TRBV27	TRBJ1-2	CASRGTGGAGGYTF	TGTGCCAGCAGGGGAACAGGGGGCGCCGGTGGCTACACCTTC
TRBD1	.	TRBV30	TRBJ1-4	CAWRTGTGGGKLFF	TGTGCCTGGAGAACCGGGACAGGGGGCGGAAAACTGTTTTTT
.	.	TRBV4-2	TRBJ1-2	CASSPELGASNYGYTF	TGTGCCAGCAGCCCGGAGCTGGGGGCCAGCAACTATGGCTACACCTTC